This T cell receptor beta chain came from a study of T cells after yellow fever vaccination. Findings and limits, study-wide: Most clones from primary vaccination resurfaced after the booster (96% CD4, approximately 88% CD8). When the response was secondary, it was weaker but reached its peak faster, day 5 versus 15. Repertoires obtained by FACS sorting could include abundant clonotypes that entered as contaminants from the bulk population.

Conversion of TCR transcripts into cDNA relied on 5'RACE template switching, which added a universal primer site and UMIs. TCRdb re-derived calls from the 5' RACE reads in MiXCR, one entry per CDR3 protein. This table has 250,000 to 400,000 distinct CDR3 sequences, about 4% appearing once. This clonotype was detected many times. Antigen: not known. Trimming took off 8 bases at V and 6 bases at J, with 14 bases between the two ends. CDR3 length equals 13 residues. Looked up from germline, CDR1 is MNHEY and CDR2 is SVGAGI. The sample in question was PBMCs, obtained 5 days after the yellow fever booster vaccination. This chain uses TRBV6-5 with TRBJ1-5; unclear D gene. This receptor was identified in a man aged 18 to 29 who received the YFV17D yellow fever vaccine. For the CDR3, the DNA is TGTGCCAGCTGGAGAGGGAAGGGTCAGCCCCAGCATTTT. Encoded protein: CASWRGKGQPQHF.